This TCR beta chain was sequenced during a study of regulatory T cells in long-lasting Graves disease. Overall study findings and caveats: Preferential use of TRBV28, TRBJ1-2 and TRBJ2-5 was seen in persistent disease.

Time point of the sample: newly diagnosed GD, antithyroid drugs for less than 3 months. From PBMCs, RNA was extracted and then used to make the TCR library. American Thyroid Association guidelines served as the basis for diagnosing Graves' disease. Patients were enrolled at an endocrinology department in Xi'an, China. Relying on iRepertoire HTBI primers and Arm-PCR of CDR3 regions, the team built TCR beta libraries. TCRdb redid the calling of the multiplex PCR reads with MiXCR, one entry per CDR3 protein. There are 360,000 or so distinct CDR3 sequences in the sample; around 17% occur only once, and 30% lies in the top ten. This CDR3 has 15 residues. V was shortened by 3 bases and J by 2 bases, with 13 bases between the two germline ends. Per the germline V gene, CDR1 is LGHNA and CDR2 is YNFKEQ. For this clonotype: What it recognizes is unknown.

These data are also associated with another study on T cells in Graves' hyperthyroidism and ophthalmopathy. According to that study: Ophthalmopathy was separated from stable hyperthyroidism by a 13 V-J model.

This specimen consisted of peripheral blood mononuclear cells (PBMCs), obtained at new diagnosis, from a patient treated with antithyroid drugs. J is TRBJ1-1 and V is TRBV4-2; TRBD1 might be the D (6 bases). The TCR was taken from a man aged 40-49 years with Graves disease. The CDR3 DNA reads TGTGCCAGCAGCCAGGAACAGGGCCTAAACACTGAAGCTTTCTTT. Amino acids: CASSQEQGLNTEAFF.